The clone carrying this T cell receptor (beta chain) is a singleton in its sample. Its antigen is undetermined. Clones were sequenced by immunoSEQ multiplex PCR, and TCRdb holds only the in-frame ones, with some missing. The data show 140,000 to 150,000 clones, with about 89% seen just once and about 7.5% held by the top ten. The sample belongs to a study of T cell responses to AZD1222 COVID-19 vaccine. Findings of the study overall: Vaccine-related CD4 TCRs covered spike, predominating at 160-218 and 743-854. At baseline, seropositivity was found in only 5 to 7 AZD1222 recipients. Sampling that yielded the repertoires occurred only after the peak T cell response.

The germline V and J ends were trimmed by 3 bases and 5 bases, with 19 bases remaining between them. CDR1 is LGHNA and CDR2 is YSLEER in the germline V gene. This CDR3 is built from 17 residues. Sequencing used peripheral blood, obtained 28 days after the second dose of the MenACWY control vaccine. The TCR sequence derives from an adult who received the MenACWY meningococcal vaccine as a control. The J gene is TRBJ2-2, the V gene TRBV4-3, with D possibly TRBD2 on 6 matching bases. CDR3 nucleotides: TGCGCCAGCAGCCAGACTGCCCTAGCGACGAGGACCGGGGAGCTGTTTTTT. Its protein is CASSQTALATRTGELFF.